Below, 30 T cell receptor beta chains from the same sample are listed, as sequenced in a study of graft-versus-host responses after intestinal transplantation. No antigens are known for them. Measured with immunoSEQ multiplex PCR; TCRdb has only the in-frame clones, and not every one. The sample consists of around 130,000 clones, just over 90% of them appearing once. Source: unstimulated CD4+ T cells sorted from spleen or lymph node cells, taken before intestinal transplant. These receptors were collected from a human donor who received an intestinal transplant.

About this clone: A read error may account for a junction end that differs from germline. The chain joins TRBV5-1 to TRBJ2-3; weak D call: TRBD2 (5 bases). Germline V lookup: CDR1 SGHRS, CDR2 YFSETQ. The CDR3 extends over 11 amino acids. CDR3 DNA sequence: TGCGCCAGCAGCTTGGCCGGGAAAGCCACTTTT. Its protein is CASSLAGKATF.

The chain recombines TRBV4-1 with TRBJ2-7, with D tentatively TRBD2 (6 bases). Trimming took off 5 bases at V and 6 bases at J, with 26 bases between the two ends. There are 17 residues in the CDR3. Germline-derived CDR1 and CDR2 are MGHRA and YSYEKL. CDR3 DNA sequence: TGCGCCAGCAGCTCAAGGGTTATGTTGGAGGGACTCGGCGAGCAGTACTTC. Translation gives CASSSRVMLEGLGEQYF.

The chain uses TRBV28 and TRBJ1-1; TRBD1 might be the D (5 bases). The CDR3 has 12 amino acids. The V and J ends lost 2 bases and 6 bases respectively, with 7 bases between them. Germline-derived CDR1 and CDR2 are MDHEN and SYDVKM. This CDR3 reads CASSLRGAEAFF. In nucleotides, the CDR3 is TGTGCCAGCAGTTTAAGAGGGGCTGAAGCTTTCTTT.

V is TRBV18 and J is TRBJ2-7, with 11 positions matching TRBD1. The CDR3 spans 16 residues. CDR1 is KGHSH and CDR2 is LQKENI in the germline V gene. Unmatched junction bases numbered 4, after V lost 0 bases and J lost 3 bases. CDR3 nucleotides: TGTGCCAGCTCACCACCGGGACAGGGGGTCGGCTACGAGCAGTACTTC. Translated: CASSPPGQGVGYEQYF.

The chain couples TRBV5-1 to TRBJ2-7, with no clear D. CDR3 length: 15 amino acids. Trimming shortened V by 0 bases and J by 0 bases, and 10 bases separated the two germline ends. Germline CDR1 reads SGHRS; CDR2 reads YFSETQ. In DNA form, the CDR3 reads TGCGCCAGCAGCTTGGCCGCGGAACTCTCCTACGAGCAGTACTTC. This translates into CASSLAAELSYEQYF. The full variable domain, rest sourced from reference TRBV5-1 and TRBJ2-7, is KAGVTQTPRYLIKTRGQQVTLSCSPISGHRSVSWYQQTPGQGLQFLFEYFSETQRNKGNFPGRFSGRQFSNSRSEMNVSTLELGDSALYLCASSLAAELSYEQYFGPGTRLTVT.

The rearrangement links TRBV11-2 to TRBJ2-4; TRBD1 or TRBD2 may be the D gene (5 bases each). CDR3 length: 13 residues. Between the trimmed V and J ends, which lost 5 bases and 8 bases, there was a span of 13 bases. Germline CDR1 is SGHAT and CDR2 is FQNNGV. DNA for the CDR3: TGTGCCAGCAGCCTGGCGCGAGGGGACATTCAGTACTTC. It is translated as CASSLARGDIQYF. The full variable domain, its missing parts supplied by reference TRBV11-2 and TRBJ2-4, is EAGVAQSPRYKIIEKRQSVAFWCNPISGHATLYWYQQILGQGPKLLIQFQNNGVVDDSQLPKDRFSAERLKGVDSTLKIQPAKLEDSAVYLCASSLARGDIQYFGAGTRLSVL.

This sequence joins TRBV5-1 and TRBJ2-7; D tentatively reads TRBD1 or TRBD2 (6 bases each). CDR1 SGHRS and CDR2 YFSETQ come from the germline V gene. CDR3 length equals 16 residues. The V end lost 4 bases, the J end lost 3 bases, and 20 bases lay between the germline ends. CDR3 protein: CASSPGGGQPNYEQYF. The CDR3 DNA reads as TGCGCCAGCAGCCCCGGGGGCGGACAGCCTAACTACGAGCAGTACTTC.

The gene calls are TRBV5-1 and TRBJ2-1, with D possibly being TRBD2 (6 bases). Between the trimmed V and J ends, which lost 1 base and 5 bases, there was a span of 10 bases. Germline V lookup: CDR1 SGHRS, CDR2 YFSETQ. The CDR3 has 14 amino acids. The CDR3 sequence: CASSLRTNNNEQFF. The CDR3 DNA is TGCGCCAGCAGCTTGAGGACTAACAACAATGAGCAGTTCTTC.

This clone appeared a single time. CDR3 sequence reads: CASSPWGDQPQHF. In nucleotides, the CDR3 is TGTGCCAGCTCCCCCTGGGGGGATCAGCCCCAGCATTTT. This chain joins TRBV7-2 and TRBJ1-5; possibly TRBD1 for D (5 bases). V lost 8 bases to trimming and J lost 5 bases, with 13 bases between them. This CDR3 contains 13 residues. The germline gives CDR1 SGHTA, CDR2 FQGNSA.

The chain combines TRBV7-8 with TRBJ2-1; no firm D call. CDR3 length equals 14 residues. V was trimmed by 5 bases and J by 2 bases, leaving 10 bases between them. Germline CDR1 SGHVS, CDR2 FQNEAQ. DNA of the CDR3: TGTGCCAGCAGCGTAATAGGGACCTACAATGAGCAGTTCTTC. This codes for CASSVIGTYNEQFF.

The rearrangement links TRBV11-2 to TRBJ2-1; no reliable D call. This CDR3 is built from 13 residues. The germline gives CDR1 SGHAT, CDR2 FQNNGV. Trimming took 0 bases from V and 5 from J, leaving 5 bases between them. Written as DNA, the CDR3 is TGTGCCAGCAGCTTAGATACAGACAATGAGCAGTTCTTC. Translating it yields CASSLDTDNEQFF.

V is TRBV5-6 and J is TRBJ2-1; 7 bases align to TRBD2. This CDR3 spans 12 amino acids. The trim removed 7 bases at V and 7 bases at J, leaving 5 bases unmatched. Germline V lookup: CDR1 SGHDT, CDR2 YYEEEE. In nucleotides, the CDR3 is TGTGCCAGCCAAGCGGGGCCGAATGAGCAGTTCTTC. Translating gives CASQAGPNEQFF.

For the CDR3, the DNA is TGTGCCAGCAGCCAAGATTGGGGTGGGGGCTCCAATTCACCCCTCCACTTT. Translating gives CASSQDWGGGSNSPLHF. The chain recombines TRBV4-2 with TRBJ1-6, with D possibly matching TRBD1 (6 bases). The CDR3 is made up of 17 amino acids. The germline V gene has CDR1 LGHNA and CDR2 YNFKEQ. V was clipped by 0 bases and J by 7 bases, with 16 bases between them.

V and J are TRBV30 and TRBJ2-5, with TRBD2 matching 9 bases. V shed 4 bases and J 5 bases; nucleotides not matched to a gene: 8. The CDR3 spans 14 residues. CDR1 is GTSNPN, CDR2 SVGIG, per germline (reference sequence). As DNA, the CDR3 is TGTGCCTGGAAAGCGGGGGGATCTCGGGAGACCCAGTACTTC. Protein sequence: CAWKAGGSRETQYF.

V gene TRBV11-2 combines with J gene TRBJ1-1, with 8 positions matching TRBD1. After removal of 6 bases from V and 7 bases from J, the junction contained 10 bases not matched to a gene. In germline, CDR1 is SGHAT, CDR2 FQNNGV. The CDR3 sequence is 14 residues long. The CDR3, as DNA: TGTGCCAGCAGTTTGGACAGGGATTTTGGTGAAGCTTTCTTT. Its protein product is CASSLDRDFGEAFF.

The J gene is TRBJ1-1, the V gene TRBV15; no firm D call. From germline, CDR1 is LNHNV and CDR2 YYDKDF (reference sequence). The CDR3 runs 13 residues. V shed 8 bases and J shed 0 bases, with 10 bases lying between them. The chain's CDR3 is CATSKAVNTEAFF. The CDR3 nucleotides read TGTGCCACCTCCAAGGCGGTGAACACTGAAGCTTTCTTT.

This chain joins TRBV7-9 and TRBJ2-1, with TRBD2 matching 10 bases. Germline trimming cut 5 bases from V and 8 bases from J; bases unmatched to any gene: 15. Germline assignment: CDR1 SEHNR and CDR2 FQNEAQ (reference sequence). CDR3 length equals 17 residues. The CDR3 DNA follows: TGTGCCAGCAGCCCGAATAAGGCTAGCGGGGGATTTTATGAGCAGTTCTTC. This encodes CASSPNKASGGFYEQFF.

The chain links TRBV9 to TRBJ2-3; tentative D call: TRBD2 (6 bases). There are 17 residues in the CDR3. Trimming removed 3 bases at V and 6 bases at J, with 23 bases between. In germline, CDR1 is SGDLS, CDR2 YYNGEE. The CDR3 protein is CASSARGAGPPPDTQYF. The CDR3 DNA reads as TGTGCCAGCAGCGCCCGAGGAGCGGGTCCCCCCCCCGATACGCAGTATTTT.

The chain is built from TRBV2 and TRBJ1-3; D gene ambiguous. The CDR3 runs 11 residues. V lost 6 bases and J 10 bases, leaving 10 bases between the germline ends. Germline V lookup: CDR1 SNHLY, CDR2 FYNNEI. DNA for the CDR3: TGTGCCAGCAGCCCCCCCGGGACCATATATTTT. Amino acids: CASSPPGTIYF.

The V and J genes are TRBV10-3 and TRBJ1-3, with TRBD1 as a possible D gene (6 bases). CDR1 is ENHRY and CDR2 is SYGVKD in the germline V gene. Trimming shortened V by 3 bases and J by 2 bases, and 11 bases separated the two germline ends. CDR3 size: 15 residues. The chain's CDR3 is CAISESPGAGNTIYF. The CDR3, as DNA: TGTGCCATCAGTGAATCCCCAGGGGCTGGAAACACCATATATTTT.

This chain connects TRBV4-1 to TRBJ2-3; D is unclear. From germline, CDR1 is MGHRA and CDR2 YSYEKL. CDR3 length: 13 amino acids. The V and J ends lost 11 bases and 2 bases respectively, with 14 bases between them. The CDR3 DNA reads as TGCGCCTCCCAAGGCCGCCTCACAGATACGCAGTATTTT. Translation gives CASQGRLTDTQYF.

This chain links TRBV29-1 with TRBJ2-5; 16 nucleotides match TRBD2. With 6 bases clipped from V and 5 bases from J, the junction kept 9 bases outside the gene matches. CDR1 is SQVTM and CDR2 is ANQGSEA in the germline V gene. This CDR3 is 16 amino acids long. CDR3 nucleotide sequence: TGCAGCGTGCCCGGGACTAGCGGGGGGGCCTGGGAGACCCAGTACTTC. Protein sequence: CSVPGTSGGAWETQYF.

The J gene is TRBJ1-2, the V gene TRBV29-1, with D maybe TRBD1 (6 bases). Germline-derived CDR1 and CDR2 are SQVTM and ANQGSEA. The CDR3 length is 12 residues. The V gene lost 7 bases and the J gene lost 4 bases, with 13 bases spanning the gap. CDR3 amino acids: CSAGDRIYGYTF. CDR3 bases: TGCAGCGCCGGAGACAGGATCTATGGCTACACCTTC.

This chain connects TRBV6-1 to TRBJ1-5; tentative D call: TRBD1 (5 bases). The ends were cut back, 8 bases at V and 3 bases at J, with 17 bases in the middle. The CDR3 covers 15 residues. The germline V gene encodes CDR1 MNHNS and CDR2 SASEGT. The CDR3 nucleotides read TGTGCCAGCCTCAGGCAGGGAGATTTCAATCAGCCCCAGCATTTT. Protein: CASLRQGDFNQPQHF.

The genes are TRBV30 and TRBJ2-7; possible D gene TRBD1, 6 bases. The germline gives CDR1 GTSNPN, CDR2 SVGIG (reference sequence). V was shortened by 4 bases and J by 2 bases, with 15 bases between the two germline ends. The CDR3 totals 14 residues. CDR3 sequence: CAWIKRGHPYEQYF. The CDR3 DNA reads TGTGCCTGGATTAAGAGGGGACACCCCTACGAGCAGTACTTC.

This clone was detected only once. CDR3 bases: TGTGCCATCAGCACTAGCGGGGGGCTCCCAGATACGCAGTATTTT. It codes for CAISTSGGLPDTQYF. The chain carries TRBV10-3 and TRBJ2-3, with 12 bases aligning to TRBD2. This CDR3 is built from 15 residues. Germline CDR1 is ENHRY and CDR2 is SYGVKD. Trimming cost V 6 bases and J 4 bases; bases outside gene matches: 5.

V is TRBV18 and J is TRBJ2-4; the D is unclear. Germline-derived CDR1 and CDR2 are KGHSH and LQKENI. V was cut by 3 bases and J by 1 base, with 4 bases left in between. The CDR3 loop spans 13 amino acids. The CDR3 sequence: CASSPPAKNIQYF. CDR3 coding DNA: TGTGCCAGCTCACCCCCTGCCAAAAACATTCAGTACTTC.

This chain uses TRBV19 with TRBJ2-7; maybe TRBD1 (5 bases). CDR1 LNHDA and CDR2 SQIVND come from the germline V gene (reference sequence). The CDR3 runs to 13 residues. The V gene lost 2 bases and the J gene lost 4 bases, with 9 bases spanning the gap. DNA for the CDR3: TGTGCCAGTAGTATATCCCACAGGTACGAGCAGTACTTC. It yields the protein CASSISHRYEQYF.

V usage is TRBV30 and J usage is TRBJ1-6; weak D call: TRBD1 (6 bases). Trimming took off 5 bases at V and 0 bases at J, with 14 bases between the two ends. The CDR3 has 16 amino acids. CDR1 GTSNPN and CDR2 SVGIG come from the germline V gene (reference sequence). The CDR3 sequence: CAWDTTGSSYNSPLHF. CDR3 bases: TGTGCCTGGGACACAACAGGGAGCTCCTATAATTCACCCCTCCACTTT. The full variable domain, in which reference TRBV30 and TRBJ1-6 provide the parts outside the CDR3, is SQTIHQWPATLVQPVGSPLSLECTVEGTSNPNLYWYRQAAGRGLQLLFYSVGIGQISSEVPQNLSASRPQDRQFILSSKKLLLSDSGFYLCAWDTTGSSYNSPLHFGNGTRLTVT.

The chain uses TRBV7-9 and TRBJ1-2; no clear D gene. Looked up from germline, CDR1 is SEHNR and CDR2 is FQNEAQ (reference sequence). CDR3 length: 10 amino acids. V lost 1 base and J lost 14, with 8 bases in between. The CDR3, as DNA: TGTGCCAGCAGCTTAGAAAAAGGGACCTTC. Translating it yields CASSLEKGTF.